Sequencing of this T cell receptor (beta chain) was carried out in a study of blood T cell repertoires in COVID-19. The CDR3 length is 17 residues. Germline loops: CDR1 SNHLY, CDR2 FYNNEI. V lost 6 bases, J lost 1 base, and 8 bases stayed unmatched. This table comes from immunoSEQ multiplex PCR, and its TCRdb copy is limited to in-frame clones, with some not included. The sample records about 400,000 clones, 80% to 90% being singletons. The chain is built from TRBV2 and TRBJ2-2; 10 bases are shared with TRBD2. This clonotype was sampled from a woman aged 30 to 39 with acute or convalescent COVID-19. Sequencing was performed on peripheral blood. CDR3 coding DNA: TGTGCCAGCAGGTTTCCTAGCGGGGGAGGGAACACCGGGGAGCTGTTTTTT. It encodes CASRFPSGGGNTGELFF.